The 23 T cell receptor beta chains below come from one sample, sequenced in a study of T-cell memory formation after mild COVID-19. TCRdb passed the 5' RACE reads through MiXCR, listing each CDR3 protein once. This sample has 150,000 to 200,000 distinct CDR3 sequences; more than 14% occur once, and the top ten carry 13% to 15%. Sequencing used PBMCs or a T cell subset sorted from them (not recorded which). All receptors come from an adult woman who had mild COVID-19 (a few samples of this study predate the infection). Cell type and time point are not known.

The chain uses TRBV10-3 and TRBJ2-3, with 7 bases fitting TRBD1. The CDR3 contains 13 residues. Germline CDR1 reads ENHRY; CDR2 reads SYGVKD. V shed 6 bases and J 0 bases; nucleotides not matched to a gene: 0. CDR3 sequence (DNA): TGTGCCATCAGACAGGGGAGCACAGATACGCAGTATTTT. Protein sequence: CAIRQGSTDTQYF.

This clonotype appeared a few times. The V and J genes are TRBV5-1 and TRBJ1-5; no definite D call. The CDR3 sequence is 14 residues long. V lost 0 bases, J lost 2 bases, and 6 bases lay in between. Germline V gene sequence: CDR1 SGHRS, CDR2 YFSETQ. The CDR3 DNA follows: TGCGCCAGCAGCTTGGGCGGAGGCAATCAGCCCCAGCATTTT. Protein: CASSLGGGNQPQHF.

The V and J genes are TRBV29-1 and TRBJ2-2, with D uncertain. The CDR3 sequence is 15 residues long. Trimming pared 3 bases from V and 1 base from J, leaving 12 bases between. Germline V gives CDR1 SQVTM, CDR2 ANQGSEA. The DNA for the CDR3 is TGCAGCGTTGATGGTGGCGGAATGAACACCGGGGAGCTGTTTTTT. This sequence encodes CSVDGGGMNTGELFF.

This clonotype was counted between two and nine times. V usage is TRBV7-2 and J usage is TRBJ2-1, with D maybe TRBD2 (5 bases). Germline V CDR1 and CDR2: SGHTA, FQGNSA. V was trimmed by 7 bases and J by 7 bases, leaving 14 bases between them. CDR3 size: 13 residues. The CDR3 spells CASIPPGSNEQFF. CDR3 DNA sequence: TGTGCCAGCATCCCTCCGGGGTCGAATGAGCAGTTCTTC.

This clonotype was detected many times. Here the CDR3 reads CASSPRDRGENIQYF. The CDR3 DNA sequence: TGCGCCAGCAGCCCCCGGGACAGGGGGGAAAACATTCAGTACTTC. V is TRBV5-1 and J is TRBJ2-4; 11 bases are a match to TRBD1. J gave up 5 bases and V 4 bases, and 5 bases lay outside the gene matches. Per the germline V gene, CDR1 is SGHRS and CDR2 is YFSETQ. The CDR3 consists of 15 residues.

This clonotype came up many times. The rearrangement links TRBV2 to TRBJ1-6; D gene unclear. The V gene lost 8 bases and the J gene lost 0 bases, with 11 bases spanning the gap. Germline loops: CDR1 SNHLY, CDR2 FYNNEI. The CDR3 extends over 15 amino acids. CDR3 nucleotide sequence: TGTGCCAGCGACCGGGAAAGCTCCTATAATTCACCCCTCCACTTT. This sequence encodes CASDRESSYNSPLHF.

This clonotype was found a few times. CDR3 amino acids: CATSDSYQETQYF. CDR3 nucleotide sequence: TGTGCCACCAGTGATTCGTACCAAGAGACCCAGTACTTC. The chain recombines TRBV24-1 with TRBJ2-5; D gene unclear. Germline loops: CDR1 KGHDR, CDR2 SFDVKD. CDR3 length: 13 residues. V was pared by 2 bases and J by 0 bases, with 3 bases between.

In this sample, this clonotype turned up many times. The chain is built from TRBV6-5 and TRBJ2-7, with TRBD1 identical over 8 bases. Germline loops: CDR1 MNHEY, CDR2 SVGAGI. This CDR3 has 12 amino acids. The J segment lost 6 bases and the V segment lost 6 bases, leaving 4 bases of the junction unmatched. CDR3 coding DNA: TGTGCCAGCAGCGTCACAGGGGGCGAGCAGTACTTC. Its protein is CASSVTGGEQYF.

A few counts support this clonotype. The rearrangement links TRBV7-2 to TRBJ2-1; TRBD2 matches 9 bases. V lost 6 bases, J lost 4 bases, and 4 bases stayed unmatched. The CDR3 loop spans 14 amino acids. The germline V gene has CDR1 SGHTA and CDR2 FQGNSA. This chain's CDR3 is CASRPAGGYNEQFF. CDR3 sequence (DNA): TGTGCCAGCAGACCAGCGGGAGGTTACAATGAGCAGTTCTTC.

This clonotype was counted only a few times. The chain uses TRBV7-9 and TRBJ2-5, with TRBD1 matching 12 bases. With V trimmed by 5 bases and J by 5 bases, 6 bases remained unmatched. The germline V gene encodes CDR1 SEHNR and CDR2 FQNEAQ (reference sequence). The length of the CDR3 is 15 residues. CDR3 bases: TGTGCCAGCAGCCCCGGGACAGGGGGCGCGGAGACCCAGTACTTC. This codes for CASSPGTGGAETQYF.

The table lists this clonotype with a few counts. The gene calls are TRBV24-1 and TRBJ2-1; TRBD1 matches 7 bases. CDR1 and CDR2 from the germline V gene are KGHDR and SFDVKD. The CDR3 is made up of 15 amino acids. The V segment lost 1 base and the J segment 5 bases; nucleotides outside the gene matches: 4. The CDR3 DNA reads TGTGCCACCAGTGATTTAGACAGGGCCCACAATGAGCAGTTCTTC. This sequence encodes CATSDLDRAHNEQFF.

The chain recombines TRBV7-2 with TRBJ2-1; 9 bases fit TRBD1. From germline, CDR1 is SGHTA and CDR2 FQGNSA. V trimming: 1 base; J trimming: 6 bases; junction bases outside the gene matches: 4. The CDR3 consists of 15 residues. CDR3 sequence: CASSLVGQGSNEQFF. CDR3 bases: TGTGCCAGCAGCTTAGTCGGACAGGGGTCCAATGAGCAGTTCTTC.

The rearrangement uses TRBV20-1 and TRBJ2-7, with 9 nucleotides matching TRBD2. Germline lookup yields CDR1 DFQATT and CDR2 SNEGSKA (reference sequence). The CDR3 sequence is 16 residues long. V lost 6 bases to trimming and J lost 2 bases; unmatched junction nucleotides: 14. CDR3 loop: CSAPGLAAAHPYEQYF. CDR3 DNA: TGCAGTGCCCCGGGACTAGCTGCAGCCCATCCCTACGAGCAGTACTTC.

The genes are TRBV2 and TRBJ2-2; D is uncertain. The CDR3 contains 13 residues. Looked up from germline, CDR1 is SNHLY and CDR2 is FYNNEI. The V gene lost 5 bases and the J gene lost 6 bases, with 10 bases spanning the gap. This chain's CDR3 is CASSIRTPGELFF. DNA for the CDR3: TGTGCCAGCAGTATACGGACCCCCGGGGAGCTGTTTTTT. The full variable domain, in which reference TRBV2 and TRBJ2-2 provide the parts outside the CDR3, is EPEVTQTPSHQVTQMGQEVILRCVPISNHLYFYWYRQILGQKVEFLVSFYNNEISEKSEIFDDQFSVERPDGSNFTLKIRSTKLEDSAMYFCASSIRTPGELFFGEGSRLTVL.

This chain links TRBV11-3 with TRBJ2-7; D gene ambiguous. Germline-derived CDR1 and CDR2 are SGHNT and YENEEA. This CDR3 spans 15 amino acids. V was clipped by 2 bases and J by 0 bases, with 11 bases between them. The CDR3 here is CASSLSLRFSYEQYF. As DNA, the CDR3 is TGTGCCAGCAGCTTAAGCCTAAGGTTCTCCTACGAGCAGTACTTC. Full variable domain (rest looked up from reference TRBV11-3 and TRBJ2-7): EAGVVQSPRYKIIEKKQPVAFWCNPISGHNTLYWYLQNLGQGPELLIRYENEEAVDDSQLPKDRFSAERLKGVDSTLKIQPAELGDSAVYLCASSLSLRFSYEQYFGPGTRLTVT.

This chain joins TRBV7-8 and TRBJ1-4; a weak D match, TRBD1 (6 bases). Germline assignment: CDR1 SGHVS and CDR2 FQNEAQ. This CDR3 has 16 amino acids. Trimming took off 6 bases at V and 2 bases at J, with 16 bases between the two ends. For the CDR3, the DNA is TGTGCCAGCAGTCGTAACAGGGTACAGACTAATGAAAAACTGTTTTTT. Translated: CASSRNRVQTNEKLFF.

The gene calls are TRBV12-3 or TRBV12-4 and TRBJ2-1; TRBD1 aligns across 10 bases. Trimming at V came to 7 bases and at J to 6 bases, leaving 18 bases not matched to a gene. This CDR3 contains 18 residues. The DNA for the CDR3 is TGTGCCAGCATTAACCGGGACAGGGGTCCTCAGCCCCTCAATGAGCAGTTCTTC. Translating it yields CASINRDRGPQPLNEQFF.

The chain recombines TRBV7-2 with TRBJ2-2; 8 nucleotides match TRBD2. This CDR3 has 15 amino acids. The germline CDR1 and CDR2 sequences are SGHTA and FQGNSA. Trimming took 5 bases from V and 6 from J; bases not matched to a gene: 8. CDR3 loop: CASSPDGGAAGELFF. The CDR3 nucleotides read TGTGCCAGCAGCCCAGACGGGGGGGCAGCCGGGGAGCTGTTTTTT.

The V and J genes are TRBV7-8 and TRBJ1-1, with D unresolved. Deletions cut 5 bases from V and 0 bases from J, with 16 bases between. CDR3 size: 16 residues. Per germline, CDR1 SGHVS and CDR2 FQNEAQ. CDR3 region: CASSPRTAALNTEAFF. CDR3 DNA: TGTGCCAGCAGCCCTAGGACGGCGGCACTGAACACTGAAGCTTTCTTT.

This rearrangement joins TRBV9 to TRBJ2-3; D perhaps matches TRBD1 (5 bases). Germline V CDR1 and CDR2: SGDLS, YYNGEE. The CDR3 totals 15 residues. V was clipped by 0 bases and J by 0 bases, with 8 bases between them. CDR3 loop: CASSVVAGSTDTQYF. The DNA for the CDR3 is TGTGCCAGCAGCGTAGTGGCAGGGAGCACAGATACGCAGTATTTT. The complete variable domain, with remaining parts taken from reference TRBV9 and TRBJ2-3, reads DSGVTQTPKHLITATGQRVTLRCSPRSGDLSVYWYQQSLDQGLQFLIQYYNGEERAKGNILERFSAQQFPDLHSELNLSSLELGDSALYFCASSVVAGSTDTQYFGPGTRLTVL.

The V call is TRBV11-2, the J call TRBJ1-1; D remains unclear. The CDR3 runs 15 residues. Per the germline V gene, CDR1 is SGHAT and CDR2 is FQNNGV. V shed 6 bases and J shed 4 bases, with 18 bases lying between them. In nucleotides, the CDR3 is TGTGCCAGCAGGCCTACAGCCGGTCGGTTCACTGAAGCTTTCTTT. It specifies CASRPTAGRFTEAFF.

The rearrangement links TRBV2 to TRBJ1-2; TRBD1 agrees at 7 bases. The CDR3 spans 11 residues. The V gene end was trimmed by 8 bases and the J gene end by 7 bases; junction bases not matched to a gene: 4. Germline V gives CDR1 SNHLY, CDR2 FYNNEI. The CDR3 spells CASQTGFGYTF. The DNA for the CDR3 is TGTGCCAGCCAGACAGGGTTTGGCTACACCTTC.

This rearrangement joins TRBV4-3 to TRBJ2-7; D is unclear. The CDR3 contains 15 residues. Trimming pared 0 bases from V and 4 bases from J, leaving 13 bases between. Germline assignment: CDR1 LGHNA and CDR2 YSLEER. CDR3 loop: CASSQDDRIGYEQYF. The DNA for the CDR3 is TGCGCCAGCAGCCAAGATGACCGTATCGGGTACGAGCAGTACTTC.